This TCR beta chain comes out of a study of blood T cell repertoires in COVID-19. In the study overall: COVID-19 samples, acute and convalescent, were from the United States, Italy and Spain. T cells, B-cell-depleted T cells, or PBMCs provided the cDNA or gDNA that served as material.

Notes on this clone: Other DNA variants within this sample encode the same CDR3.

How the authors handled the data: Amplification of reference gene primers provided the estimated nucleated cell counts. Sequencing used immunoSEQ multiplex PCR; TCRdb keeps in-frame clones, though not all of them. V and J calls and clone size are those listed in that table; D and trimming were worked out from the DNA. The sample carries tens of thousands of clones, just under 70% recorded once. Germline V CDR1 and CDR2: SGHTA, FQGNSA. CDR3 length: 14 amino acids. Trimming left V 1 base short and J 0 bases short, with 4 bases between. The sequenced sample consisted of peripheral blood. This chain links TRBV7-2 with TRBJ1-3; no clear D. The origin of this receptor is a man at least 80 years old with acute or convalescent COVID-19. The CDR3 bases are TGTGCCAGCAGCTTAGACAGCTCTGGAAACACCATATATTTT. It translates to CASSLDSSGNTIYF.